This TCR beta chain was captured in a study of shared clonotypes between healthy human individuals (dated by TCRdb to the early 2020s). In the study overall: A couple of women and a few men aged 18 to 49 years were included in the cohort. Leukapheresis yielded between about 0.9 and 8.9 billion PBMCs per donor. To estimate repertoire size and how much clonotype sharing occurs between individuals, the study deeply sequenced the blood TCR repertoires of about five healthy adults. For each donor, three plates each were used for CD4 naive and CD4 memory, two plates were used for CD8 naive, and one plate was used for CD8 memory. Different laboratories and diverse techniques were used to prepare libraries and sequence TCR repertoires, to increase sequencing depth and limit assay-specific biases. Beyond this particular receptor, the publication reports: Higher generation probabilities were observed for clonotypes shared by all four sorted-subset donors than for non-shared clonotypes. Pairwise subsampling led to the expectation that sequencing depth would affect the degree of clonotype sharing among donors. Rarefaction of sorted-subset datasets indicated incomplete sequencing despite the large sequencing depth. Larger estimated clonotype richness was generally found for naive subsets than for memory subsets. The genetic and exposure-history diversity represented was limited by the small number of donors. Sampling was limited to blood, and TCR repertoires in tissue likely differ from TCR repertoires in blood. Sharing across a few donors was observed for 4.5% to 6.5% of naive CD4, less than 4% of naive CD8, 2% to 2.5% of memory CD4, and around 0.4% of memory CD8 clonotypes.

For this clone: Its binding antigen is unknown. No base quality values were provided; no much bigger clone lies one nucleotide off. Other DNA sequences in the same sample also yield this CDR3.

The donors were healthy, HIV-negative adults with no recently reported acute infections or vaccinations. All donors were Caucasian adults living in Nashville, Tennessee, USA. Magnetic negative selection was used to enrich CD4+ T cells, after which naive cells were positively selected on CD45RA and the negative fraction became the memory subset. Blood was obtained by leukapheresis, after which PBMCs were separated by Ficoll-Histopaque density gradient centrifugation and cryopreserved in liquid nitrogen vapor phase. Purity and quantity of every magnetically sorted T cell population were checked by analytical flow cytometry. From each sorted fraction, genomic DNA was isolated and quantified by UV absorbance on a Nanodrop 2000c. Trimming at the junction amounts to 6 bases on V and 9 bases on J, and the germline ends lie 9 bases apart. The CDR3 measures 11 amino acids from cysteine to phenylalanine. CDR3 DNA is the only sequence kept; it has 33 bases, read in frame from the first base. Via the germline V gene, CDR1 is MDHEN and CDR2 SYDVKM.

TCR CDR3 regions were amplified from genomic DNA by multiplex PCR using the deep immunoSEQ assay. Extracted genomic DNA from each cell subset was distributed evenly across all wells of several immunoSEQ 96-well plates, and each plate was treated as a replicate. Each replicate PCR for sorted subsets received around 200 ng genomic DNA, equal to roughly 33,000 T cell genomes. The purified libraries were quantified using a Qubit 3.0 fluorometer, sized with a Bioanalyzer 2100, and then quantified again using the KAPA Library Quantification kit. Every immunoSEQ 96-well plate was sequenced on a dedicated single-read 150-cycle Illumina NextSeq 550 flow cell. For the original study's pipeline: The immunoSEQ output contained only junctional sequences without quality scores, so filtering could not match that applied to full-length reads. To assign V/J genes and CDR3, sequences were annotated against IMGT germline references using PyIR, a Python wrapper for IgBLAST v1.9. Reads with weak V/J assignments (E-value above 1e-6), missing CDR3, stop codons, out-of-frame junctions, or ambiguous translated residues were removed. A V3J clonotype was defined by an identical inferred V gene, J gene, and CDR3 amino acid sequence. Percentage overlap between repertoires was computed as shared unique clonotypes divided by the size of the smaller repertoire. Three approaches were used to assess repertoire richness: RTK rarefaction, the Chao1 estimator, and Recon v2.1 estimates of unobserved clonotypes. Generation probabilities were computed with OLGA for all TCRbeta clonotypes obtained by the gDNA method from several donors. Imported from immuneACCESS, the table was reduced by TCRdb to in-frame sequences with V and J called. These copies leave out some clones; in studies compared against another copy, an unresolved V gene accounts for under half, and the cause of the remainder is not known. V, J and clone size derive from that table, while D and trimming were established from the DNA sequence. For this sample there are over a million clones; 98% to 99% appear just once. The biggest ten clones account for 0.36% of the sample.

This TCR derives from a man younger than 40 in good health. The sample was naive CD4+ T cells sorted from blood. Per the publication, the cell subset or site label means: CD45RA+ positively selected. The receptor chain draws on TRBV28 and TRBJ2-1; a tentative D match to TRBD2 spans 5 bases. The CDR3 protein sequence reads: CASSLRGEQFF. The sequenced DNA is TGTGCCAGCAGCTTACGGGGTGAGCAGTTCTTC.